This passage covers 23 T cell receptor beta chains from one sample sequenced in a study of blood T cell repertoires in COVID-19. The table came from immunoSEQ multiplex PCR; TCRdb's copy has only in-frame clones and leaves some out. The sample records almost 100,000 clones, roughly 86% being singletons. Specimen: peripheral blood. These TCRs come from a man aged 45-65 years with acute or convalescent COVID-19.

The chain has TRBV29-1 and TRBJ2-7, with 9 bases lining up with TRBD1. Trimming at V came to 6 bases and at J to 4 bases, leaving 4 bases not matched to a gene. This CDR3 has 12 amino acids. Germline assignment: CDR1 SQVTM and CDR2 ANQGSEA. The CDR3 sequence: CSVIQGAYEQYF. As DNA, the CDR3 is TGCAGCGTCATACAGGGGGCGTACGAGCAGTACTTC.

The chain has TRBV14 and TRBJ1-1, with D tentatively TRBD1 (5 bases). There are 13 residues in the CDR3. Trimming removed 2 bases from V and 4 bases from J, with 8 bases in between. Germline V gives CDR1 SGHDN, CDR2 FVKESK. CDR3 bases: TGTGCCAGCAGCCAACAAAGGGGCACTGAAGCTTTCTTT. It translates to CASSQQRGTEAFF.

The J gene is TRBJ2-5, the V gene TRBV3-1 (or the pseudogene TRBV3-2), with 8 bases aligning to TRBD1. The CDR3 consists of 14 residues. V was pared by 4 bases and J by 5 bases, with 6 bases of the junction left unmatched. In germline, CDR1 is LGHDT, CDR2 YNNKEL (reference sequence). CDR3 residues: CASSPRQGRETQYF. DNA for the CDR3: TGTGCCAGCAGCCCTCGACAGGGGAGGGAGACCCAGTACTTC.

The gene calls are TRBV11-3 and TRBJ1-1, with 7 nucleotides matching TRBD1. Germline V CDR1 and CDR2: SGHNT, YENEEA. The CDR3 spans 15 residues. The junction had 6 bases not matched to a gene; V was cut back by 5 bases and J by 0 bases. The CDR3 is CASSPGTVMNTEAFF. For the CDR3, the DNA is TGTGCCAGCAGCCCAGGGACAGTCATGAACACTGAAGCTTTCTTT.

The genes are TRBV2 and TRBJ1-2; 9 bases are shared with TRBD1. The CDR3 loop spans 13 amino acids. Germline CDR1 reads SNHLY; CDR2 reads FYNNEI. With V trimmed by 1 base and J by 6 bases, 0 bases remained unmatched. The CDR3 loop is CASSEGTGDGYTF. DNA of the CDR3: TGTGCCAGCAGTGAAGGGACAGGGGATGGCTACACCTTC.

This clone was seen a single time. V is TRBV5-1 and J is TRBJ1-6; TRBD1 aligns across 10 bases. CDR1 is SGHRS and CDR2 is YFSETQ in the germline V gene. The CDR3 contains 16 residues. J gave up 8 bases and V 4 bases, and 9 bases lay outside the gene matches. For the CDR3, the DNA is TGCGCCAGCAGCAGGGGACAGGGGATCATGGATTCACCCCTCCACTTT. Protein sequence: CASSRGQGIMDSPLHF.

The chain has TRBV24-1 and TRBJ2-1, with 8 bases identical to TRBD1. V gave up 6 bases and J gave up 1 base; unmatched junction bases: 4. This CDR3 has 15 residues. Germline-derived CDR1 and CDR2 are KGHDR and SFDVKD. The CDR3: CATSNTGGSYNEQFF. CDR3 nucleotide sequence: TGTGCCACCAGTAACACAGGGGGATCCTACAATGAGCAGTTCTTC.

This chain links TRBV19 with TRBJ2-1; 8 bases are a match to TRBD2. In germline, CDR1 is LNHDA, CDR2 SQIVND (reference sequence). Germline trimming cut 6 bases from V and 3 bases from J; bases unmatched to any gene: 10. The CDR3 consists of 16 residues. CDR3 region: CASRSPGLGNYNEQFF. DNA for the CDR3: TGTGCCAGTAGGTCTCCGGGACTAGGGAACTACAATGAGCAGTTCTTC.

The rearrangement uses TRBV5-6 and TRBJ2-1, with TRBD2 matching over 9 bases. This CDR3 contains 15 residues. Germline V lookup: CDR1 SGHDT, CDR2 YYEEEE. V lost 4 bases and J lost 3; bases outside the gene matches: 5. The chain's CDR3 is CASSGGLAHYNEQFF. CDR3 bases: TGTGCCAGCAGCGGAGGACTAGCGCACTACAATGAGCAGTTCTTC.

The V and J genes are TRBV27 and TRBJ1-2, with TRBD1 identical over 7 bases. With 5 bases clipped from V and 2 bases from J, the junction kept 14 bases outside the gene matches. Germline V CDR1 and CDR2: MNHEY, SMNVEV (reference sequence). The CDR3 has 17 amino acids. CDR3 sequence reads: CASSLTGTVGWNYGYTF. DNA of the CDR3: TGTGCCAGCAGTCTTACCGGGACAGTAGGATGGAACTATGGCTACACCTTC.

This clone came up many times. V and J are TRBV13 and TRBJ2-5, with D maybe TRBD1 (5 bases). With 5 bases removed from V and 2 bases from J, the gap between germline ends came to 15 bases. Germline lookup yields CDR1 PRHDT and CDR2 FYEKMQ (reference sequence). The CDR3 contains 15 residues. The CDR3 nucleotides are TGTGCCAGCAGCCCCTGGGGCAGCTCGCAAGAGACCCAGTACTTC. Translation gives CASSPWGSSQETQYF. Full variable domain (missing parts from reference TRBV13 and TRBJ2-5): AAGVIQSPRHLIKEKRETATLKCYPIPRHDTVYWYQQGPGQDPQFLISFYEKMQSDKGSIPDRFSAQQFSDYHSELNMSSLELGDSALYFCASSPWGSSQETQYFGPGTRLLVL.

This clone was seen only once. This chain connects TRBV5-1 to TRBJ1-5; no clear D. The V end lost 1 base, the J end lost 6 bases, and 8 bases lay between the germline ends. There are 13 residues in the CDR3. The V gene's germline CDR1 is SGHRS and CDR2 YFSETQ. The CDR3 protein is CASSLNRGQPQHF. DNA of the CDR3: TGCGCCAGCAGCTTGAATCGCGGTCAGCCCCAGCATTTT.

The rearrangement links TRBV6-5 to TRBJ1-1; D is possibly TRBD1 (6 bases). Trimming took off 3 bases at V and 5 bases at J, with 13 bases between the two ends. Germline values: CDR1 MNHEY, CDR2 SVGAGI. The CDR3 runs to 14 residues. This chain's CDR3 is CASSYTQGRTEAFF. CDR3 nucleotide sequence: TGTGCCAGCAGTTATACACAGGGTAGGACTGAAGCTTTCTTT.

V and J are TRBV5-5 and TRBJ2-1, with TRBD2 identical over 11 bases. CDR1 and CDR2 from the germline V gene are SGHKS and YYEKEE (reference sequence). Trimming at V came to 5 bases and at J to 3 bases, leaving 4 bases not matched to a gene. The CDR3 contains 15 residues. CDR3 protein: CASSGGTSGYNEQFF. CDR3 DNA sequence: TGTGCCAGCAGTGGCGGGACTAGCGGCTACAATGAGCAGTTCTTC.

The chain recombines TRBV13 with TRBJ2-3; a possible D gene is TRBD2 (6 bases). The V gene's germline CDR1 is PRHDT and CDR2 FYEKMQ (reference sequence). There are 15 residues in the CDR3. Trimming removed 5 bases from V and 1 base from J, with 13 bases in between. The DNA for the CDR3 is TGTGCCAGCAGCGTGCGGCCTAGCGGCACAGATACGCAGTATTTT. As protein: CASSVRPSGTDTQYF.

This sequence joins TRBV3-1 (or the pseudogene TRBV3-2) and TRBJ1-5, with a weak D call TRBD1 (5 bases). Trimming left V 4 bases short and J 1 base short, with 11 bases between. Germline V gene sequence: CDR1 LGHDT, CDR2 YNNKEL (reference sequence). CDR3 length: 15 amino acids. DNA of the CDR3: TGTGCCAGCAGCCTAGCGGGACTAAGCAATCAGCCCCAGCATTTT. Its protein is CASSLAGLSNQPQHF.

CDR3 region: CASRYIAVGEQFF. The DNA of the CDR3 is TGTGCCAGCAGGTATATAGCGGTCGGTGAGCAGTTCTTC. The chain has TRBV27 and TRBJ2-1, with TRBD2 as a possible D gene (6 bases). V was shortened by 6 bases and J by 9 bases, with 15 bases between the two germline ends. The V gene's germline CDR1 is MNHEY and CDR2 SMNVEV (reference sequence). The CDR3 has 13 amino acids.

The CDR3 region is CASSGQLGAQYF. The DNA for the CDR3 is TGTGCCAGCAGCGGACAGCTTGGGGCGCAGTATTTT. The V and J genes are TRBV6-5 and TRBJ2-3; perhaps TRBD1 as D (6 bases). Trimming took 6 bases from V and 10 from J, leaving 14 bases between them. Germline V gene lookup returns CDR1 MNHEY and CDR2 SVGAGI. This CDR3 is built from 12 residues.

V gene TRBV3-1 (or the pseudogene TRBV3-2) combines with J gene TRBJ1-3; perhaps TRBD1 as D (5 bases). Trimming stripped 3 bases from V and 0 bases from J, with 9 bases between. This CDR3 spans 15 amino acids. CDR1 is LGHDT, CDR2 YNNKEL, per germline (reference sequence). The CDR3 reads CASSHSGASGNTIYF. DNA for the CDR3: TGTGCCAGCAGCCACTCTGGGGCCTCTGGAAACACCATATATTTT.

There are a few counts of this clone. The V and J genes are TRBV14 and TRBJ1-4, with 7 positions matching TRBD1. J was trimmed by 10 bases and V by 1 base; bases with no gene match: 6. The germline gives CDR1 SGHDN, CDR2 FVKESK. The CDR3 loop spans 14 amino acids. The CDR3 coding sequence is TGTGCCAGCAGCCAAGGGCCGGGACAGTTAAAACTGTTTTTT. Its translation: CASSQGPGQLKLFF.

The chain combines TRBV5-8 with TRBJ2-5; TRBD1 agrees at 7 bases. The V gene end was trimmed by 4 bases and the J gene end by 2 bases; junction bases not matched to a gene: 2. The CDR3 has 13 residues. CDR1 SGHTS and CDR2 YDEGEE come from the germline V gene. The CDR3 bases are TGTGCCAGCAGCCCAGGGGGTCAAGAGACCCAGTACTTC. It is translated as CASSPGGQETQYF.

This clone showed up just once. V usage is TRBV24-1 and J usage is TRBJ2-1; tentative D call: TRBD2 (6 bases). Trimming cost V 9 bases and J 8 bases, with 16 bases left between them. The germline V gene has CDR1 KGHDR and CDR2 SFDVKD. The CDR3 spans 13 residues. The CDR3 reads CATRASASDEQFF. CDR3 nucleotide sequence: TGTGCCACCCGGGCTAGCGCCAGCGATGAGCAGTTCTTC.

The CDR3 DNA sequence: TGTGCCAGCAGTGAACAGGGGTATTATGGCTACACCTTC. It encodes CASSEQGYYGYTF. The J gene is TRBJ1-2, the V gene TRBV2; tentative D call: TRBD1 (6 bases). The germline V and J ends were trimmed by 2 bases and 5 bases, with 9 bases remaining between them. The length of the CDR3 is 13 residues. Germline V gives CDR1 SNHLY, CDR2 FYNNEI.